This T cell receptor (beta chain) is from a study of T cells in Graves' hyperthyroidism and ophthalmopathy. Background on the study: Upon initial diagnosis and before any treatment, peripheral blood was collected.

The investigators amplified TCR beta CDR3 regions from RNA transcripts. RT-PCR in the first round (using the HTBI primer set) targeted the TCR CDR3. TCRdb re-derived calls from the multiplex PCR reads in MiXCR, one entry per CDR3 protein. Among some 210,000 distinct CDR3 sequences listed, roughly 15% were seen once. Whole-study results and caveats: Blood held most thyroid clonotypes expanded above 0.001 frequency. Ophthalmopathy and stable hyperthyroidism were separated by a 13 V-J model.

This clonotype appeared a few times. Its antigen remains unknown. V gave up 4 bases and J gave up 5 bases, with 14 bases separating them. The CDR3 covers 14 residues. From germline, CDR1 is MNHEY and CDR2 SMNVEV (reference sequence). Uncontrolled infection, other autoimmune disease, pregnancy or lactation barred patients from enrollment. The sequence was obtained from a man aged 45-60 years with Graves' hyperthyroidism. Sequences were obtained from blood. The chain uses TRBV27 and TRBJ1-2, with D unclear. The CDR3 protein is CASSYAGSGYGYTF. CDR3 DNA sequence: TGTGCCAGCAGTTATGCGGGGAGTGGGTATGGCTACACCTTC.